Below, 4 T cell receptor beta chains from the same sample are listed, as sequenced in a study of molecular identifiers for immune sequencing clone quantification. TCRdb passed the PCR reads through MiXCR, listing each CDR3 protein once. The sample contains about 35,000 distinct CDR3 sequences, about a fifth of which appear only once. The sequenced sample was naive CD8+ T cells from blood, with Jurkat cell RNA spiked in. Specified subset: FACS-sorted CD8+CD4-CCR7+CD45RA+ naive T cells. These receptors were taken from a human donor in good health. Some libraries in this study had Jurkat cell RNA spiked in.

V usage is TRBV19 and J usage is TRBJ2-3; 10 nucleotides line up with TRBD2. The CDR3 length is 16 residues. CDR1 is LNHDA and CDR2 is SQIVND in the germline V gene (reference sequence). The V and J ends lost 3 bases and 6 bases, in that order; junction bases with no gene match: 9. Here the CDR3 DNA reads TGTGCCAGTAGTATCCTCCTAGCGGGAGCCCCCGATACGCAGTATTTT. Protein sequence: CASSILLAGAPDTQYF.

The sample holds many counts of this clonotype. This sequence joins TRBV28 and TRBJ2-5; D tentatively fits TRBD1 or TRBD2 (5 bases each). V shed 8 bases and J shed 5 bases, with 18 bases lying between them. There are 14 residues in the CDR3. Germline values: CDR1 MDHEN, CDR2 SYDVKM. CDR3 amino acids: CASRPRGHRETQYF. CDR3 nucleotides: TGTGCCAGCCGTCCTCGGGGCCATCGGGAGACCCAGTACTTC.

This clonotype came up many times. V gene TRBV3-1 combines with J gene TRBJ2-3; TRBD2 agrees at 7 bases. The CDR3 contains 17 residues. Germline assignment: CDR1 LGHDT and CDR2 YNNKEL (reference sequence). Trimming took 0 bases from V and 1 from J; bases not matched to a gene: 7. CDR3 in amino acids: CASSQDWGRVGTDTQYF. CDR3 sequence (DNA): TGTGCCAGCAGCCAAGATTGGGGGAGGGTCGGCACAGATACGCAGTATTTT.

This clonotype was counted only a few times. The chain joins TRBV28 to TRBJ2-5; D not certain. Trimming stripped 5 bases from V and 0 bases from J, with 13 bases between. The CDR3 runs 15 residues. The germline CDR1 and CDR2 sequences are MDHEN and SYDVKM. The CDR3 sequence is CASSPLRGNQETQYF. DNA for the CDR3: TGTGCCAGCAGTCCCCTTAGAGGTAACCAAGAGACCCAGTACTTC.